This T cell receptor beta chain is from a study of blood T cell repertoires in COVID-19. This clone was seen once. Profiled with immunoSEQ multiplex PCR; TCRdb holds only in-frame clones, not every one. The sample lists roughly 480,000 clones, 85% to 90% seen once, with 0.8% to 0.9% in the top ten. The receptor was isolated from a man younger than 35 with COVID-19, enrolled during active disease. Sequenced sample: peripheral blood.

Here the CDR3 reads CASSVGLAGTSYNEQFF. The CDR3, as DNA: TGTGCCAGCAGCGTGGGACTAGCGGGTACCTCCTACAATGAGCAGTTCTTC. The chain recombines TRBV11-2 with TRBJ2-1; 12 nucleotides line up with TRBD2. The CDR3 covers 17 residues. The trim removed 5 bases at V and 0 bases at J, leaving 5 bases unmatched. Germline V gene data show CDR1 as SGHAT and CDR2 as FQNNGV.